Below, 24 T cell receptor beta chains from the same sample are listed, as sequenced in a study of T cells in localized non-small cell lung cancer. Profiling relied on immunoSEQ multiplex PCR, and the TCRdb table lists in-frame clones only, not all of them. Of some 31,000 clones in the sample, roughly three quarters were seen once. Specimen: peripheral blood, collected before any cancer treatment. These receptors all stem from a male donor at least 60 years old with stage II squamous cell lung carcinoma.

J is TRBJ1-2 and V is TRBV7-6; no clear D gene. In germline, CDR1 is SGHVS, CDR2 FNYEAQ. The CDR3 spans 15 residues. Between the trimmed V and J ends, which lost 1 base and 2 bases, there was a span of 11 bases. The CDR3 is CASSLEGSLNYGYTF. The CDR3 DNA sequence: TGTGCCAGCAGCTTAGAGGGCAGCCTAAACTATGGCTACACCTTC. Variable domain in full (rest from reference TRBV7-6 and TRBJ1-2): GAGVSQSPRYKVTKRGQDVALRCDPISGHVSLYWYRQALGQGPEFLTYFNYEAQQDKSGLPNDRFSAERPEGSISTLTIQRTEQRDSAMYRCASSLEGSLNYGYTFGSGTRLTVV.

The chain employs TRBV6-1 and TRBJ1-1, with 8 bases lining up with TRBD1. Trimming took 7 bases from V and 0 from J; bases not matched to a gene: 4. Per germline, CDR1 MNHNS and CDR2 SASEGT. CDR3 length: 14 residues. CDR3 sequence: CASTRTGLNTEAFF. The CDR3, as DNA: TGTGCCAGCACTAGGACAGGGTTGAACACTGAAGCTTTCTTT.

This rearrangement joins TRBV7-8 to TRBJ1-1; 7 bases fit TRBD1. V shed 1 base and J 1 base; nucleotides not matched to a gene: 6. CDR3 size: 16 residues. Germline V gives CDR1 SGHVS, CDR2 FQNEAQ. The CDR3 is CASSLVGNRGNTEAFF. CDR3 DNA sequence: TGTGCCAGCAGCTTAGTCGGAAACAGGGGGAACACTGAAGCTTTCTTT.

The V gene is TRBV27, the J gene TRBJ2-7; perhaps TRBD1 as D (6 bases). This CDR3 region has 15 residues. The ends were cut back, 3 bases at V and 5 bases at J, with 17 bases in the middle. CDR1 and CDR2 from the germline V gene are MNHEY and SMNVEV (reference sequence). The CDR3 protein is CASSLQLQGLDEQYF. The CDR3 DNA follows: TGTGCCAGCAGTTTGCAGCTCCAGGGGCTAGACGAGCAGTACTTC.

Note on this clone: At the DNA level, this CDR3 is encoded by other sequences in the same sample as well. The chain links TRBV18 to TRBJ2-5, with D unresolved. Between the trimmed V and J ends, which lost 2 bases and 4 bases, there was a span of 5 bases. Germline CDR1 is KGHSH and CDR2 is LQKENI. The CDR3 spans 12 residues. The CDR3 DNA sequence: TGTGCCAGCTCACCAAGGAGAGAGACCCAGTACTTC. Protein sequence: CASSPRRETQYF.

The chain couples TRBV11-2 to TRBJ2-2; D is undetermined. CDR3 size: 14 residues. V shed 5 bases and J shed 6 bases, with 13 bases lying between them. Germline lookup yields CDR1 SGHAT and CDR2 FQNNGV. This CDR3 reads CASSHPPRSGELFF. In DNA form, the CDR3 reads TGTGCCAGCAGCCACCCACCTCGATCCGGGGAGCTGTTTTTT.

The CDR3 reads CASSLGLGGDTQYF. CDR3 coding DNA: TGTGCCAGCAGCTTGGGTCTGGGGGGGGATACGCAGTATTTT. This chain uses TRBV7-7 with TRBJ2-3, with 7 bases identical to TRBD2. The germline gives CDR1 SSHAT, CDR2 FNYEAQ (reference sequence). Trimming took 3 bases from V and 6 from J; bases not matched to a gene: 6. The CDR3 has 14 amino acids.

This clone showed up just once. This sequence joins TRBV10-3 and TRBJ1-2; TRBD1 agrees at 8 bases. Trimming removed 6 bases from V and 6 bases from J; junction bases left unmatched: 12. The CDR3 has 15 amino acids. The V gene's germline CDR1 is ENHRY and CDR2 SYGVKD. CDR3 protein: CAISRTGNGENGYTF. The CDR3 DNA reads TGTGCCATCAGCCGGACAGGGAATGGGGAAAATGGCTACACCTTC.

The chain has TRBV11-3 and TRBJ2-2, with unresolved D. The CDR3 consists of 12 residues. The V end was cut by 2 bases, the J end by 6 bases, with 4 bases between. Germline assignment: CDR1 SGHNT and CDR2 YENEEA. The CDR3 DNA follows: TGTGCCAGCAGCTTAAAGGCCGGGGAGCTGTTTTTT. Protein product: CASSLKAGELFF.

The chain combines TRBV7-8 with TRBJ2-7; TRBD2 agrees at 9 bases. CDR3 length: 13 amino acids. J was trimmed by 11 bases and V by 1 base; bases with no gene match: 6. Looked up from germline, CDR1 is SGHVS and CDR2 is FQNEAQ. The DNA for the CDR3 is TGTGCCAGCAGCTTAGGGCCTAGCGGGAAAAAGTACTTC. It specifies CASSLGPSGKKYF.

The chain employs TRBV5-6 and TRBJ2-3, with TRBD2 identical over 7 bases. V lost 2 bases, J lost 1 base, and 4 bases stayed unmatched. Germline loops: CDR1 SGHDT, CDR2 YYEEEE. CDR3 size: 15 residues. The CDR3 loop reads CASSFTSDGTDTQYF. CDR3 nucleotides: TGTGCCAGCAGCTTCACTAGCGACGGCACAGATACGCAGTATTTT.

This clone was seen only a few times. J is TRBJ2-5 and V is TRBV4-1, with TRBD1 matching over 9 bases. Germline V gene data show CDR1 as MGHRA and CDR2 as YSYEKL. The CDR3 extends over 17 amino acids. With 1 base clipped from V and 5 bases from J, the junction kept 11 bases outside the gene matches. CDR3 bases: TGCGCCAGCAGCCAAGCCACGGGACAGGGTGCCGGGGAGACCCAGTACTTC. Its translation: CASSQATGQGAGETQYF.

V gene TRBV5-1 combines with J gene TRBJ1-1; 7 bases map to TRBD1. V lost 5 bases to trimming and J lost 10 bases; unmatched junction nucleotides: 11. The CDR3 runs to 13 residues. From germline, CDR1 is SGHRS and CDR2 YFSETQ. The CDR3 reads CASRPDRVGGAFF. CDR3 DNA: TGCGCCAGCAGGCCAGACAGGGTCGGGGGAGCTTTCTTT.

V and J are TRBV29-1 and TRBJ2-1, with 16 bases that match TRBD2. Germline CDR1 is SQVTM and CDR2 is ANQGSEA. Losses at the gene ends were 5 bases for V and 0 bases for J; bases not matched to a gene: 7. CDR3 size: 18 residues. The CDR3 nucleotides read TGCAGCGTTTGGGGACTAGCGGGGGGGGTAAGCTCCTACAATGAGCAGTTCTTC. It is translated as CSVWGLAGGVSSYNEQFF.

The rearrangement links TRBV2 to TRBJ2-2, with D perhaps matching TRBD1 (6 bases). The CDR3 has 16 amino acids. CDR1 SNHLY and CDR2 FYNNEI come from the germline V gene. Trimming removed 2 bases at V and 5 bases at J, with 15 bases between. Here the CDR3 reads CASSEKSPGVTGELFF. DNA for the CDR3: TGTGCCAGCAGTGAAAAGAGTCCAGGGGTAACCGGGGAGCTGTTTTTT.

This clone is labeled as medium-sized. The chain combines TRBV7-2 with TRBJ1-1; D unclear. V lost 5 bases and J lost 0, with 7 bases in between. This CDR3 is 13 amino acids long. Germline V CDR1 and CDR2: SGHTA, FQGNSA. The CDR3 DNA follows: TGTGCCAGCAGCGCCGGTATGAACACTGAAGCTTTCTTT. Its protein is CASSAGMNTEAFF.

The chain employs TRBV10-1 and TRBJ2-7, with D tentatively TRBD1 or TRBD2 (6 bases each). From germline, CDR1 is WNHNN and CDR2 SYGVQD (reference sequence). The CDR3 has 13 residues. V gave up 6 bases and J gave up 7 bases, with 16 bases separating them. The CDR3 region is CASSAGGNAEQYF. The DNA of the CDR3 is TGCGCCAGCAGCGCCGGGGGCAATGCTGAGCAGTACTTC.

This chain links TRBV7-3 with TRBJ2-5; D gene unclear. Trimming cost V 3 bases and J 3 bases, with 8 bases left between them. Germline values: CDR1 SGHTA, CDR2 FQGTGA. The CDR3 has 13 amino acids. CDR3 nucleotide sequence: TGTGCCAGCAGCTTCGGACGAGAAGAGACCCAGTACTTC. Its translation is CASSFGREETQYF.

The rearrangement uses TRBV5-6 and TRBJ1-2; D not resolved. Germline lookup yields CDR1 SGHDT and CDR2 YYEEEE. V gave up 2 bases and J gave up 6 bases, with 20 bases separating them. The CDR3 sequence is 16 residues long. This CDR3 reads CASSFTYPGRVDGYTF. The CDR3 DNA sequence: TGTGCCAGCAGCTTTACCTACCCCGGGAGGGTGGATGGCTACACCTTC.

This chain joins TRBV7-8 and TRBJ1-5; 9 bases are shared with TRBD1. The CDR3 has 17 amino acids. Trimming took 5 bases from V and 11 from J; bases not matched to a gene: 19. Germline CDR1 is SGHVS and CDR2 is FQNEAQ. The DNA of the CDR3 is TGTGCCAGCAGCGTCAGGATCAGGGACAGGGTATTGGTGACCCAGCATTTT. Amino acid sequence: CASSVRIRDRVLVTQHF.

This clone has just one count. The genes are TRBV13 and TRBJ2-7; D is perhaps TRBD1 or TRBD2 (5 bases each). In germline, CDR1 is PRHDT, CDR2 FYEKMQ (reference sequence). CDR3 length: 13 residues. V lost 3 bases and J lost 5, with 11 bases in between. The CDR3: CASSLGTPNEQYF. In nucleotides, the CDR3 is TGTGCCAGCAGCTTGGGGACCCCCAACGAGCAGTACTTC.

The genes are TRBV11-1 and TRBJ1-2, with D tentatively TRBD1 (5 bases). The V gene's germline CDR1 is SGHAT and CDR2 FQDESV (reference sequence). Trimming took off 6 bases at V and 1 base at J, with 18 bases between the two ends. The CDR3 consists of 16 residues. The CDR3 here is CASRPTLGGSNYGYTF. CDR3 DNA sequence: TGTGCCAGCAGACCAACCTTGGGGGGGAGTAACTATGGCTACACCTTC.

CDR3 sequence: CATAQMGVNGYEQYF. CDR3 DNA: TGTGCCACCGCCCAAATGGGGGTCAATGGCTACGAGCAGTACTTC. V is TRBV27 and J is TRBJ2-7; D might be TRBD1 or TRBD2, each matching 5 bases. The CDR3 covers 15 residues. The germline V gene encodes CDR1 MNHEY and CDR2 SMNVEV (reference sequence). Trimming pared 10 bases from V and 3 bases from J, leaving 22 bases between.

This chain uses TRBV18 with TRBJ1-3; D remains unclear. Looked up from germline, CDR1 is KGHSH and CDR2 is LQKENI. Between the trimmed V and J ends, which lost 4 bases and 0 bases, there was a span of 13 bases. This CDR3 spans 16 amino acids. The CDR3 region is CASSRGEGFSGNTIYF. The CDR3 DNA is TGTGCCAGCTCACGAGGAGAGGGCTTCTCTGGAAACACCATATATTTT.